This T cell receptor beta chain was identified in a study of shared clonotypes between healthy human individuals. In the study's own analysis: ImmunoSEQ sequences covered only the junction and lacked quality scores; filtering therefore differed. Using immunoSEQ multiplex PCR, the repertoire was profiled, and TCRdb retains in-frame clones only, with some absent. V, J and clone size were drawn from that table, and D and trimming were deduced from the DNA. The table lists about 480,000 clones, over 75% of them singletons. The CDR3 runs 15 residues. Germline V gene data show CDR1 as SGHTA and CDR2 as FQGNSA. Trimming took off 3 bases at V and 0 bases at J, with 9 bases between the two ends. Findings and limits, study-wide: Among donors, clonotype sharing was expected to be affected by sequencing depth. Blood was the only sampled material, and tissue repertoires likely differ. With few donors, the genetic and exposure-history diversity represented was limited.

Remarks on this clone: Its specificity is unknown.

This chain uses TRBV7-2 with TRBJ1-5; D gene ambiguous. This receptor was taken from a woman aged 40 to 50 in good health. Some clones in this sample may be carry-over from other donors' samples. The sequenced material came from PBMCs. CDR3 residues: CASSFQVDSNQPQHF. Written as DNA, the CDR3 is TGTGCCAGCAGCTTTCAAGTAGATAGCAATCAGCCCCAGCATTTT.